The next 19 T cell receptor beta chains were all read from a single sample in a study of shared clonotypes between healthy human individuals (dated by TCRdb to the early 2020s). The library was generated by the immunoSEQ multiplex PCR assay. TCRdb retrieved this table from immuneACCESS and kept in-frame rearrangements only. Not all clones are present; in checked studies, unresolved V genes account for under half, and no reason is known for the remainder. Here the sample has 100,000 or so clones; about half occur a single time. Approximately 16% of the sample lies in the top ten. Sequencing was performed on PBMCs. The receptors come from a middle-aged woman in good health. Some clones in this sample may be carry-over from other donors' samples.

The chain has TRBV27 and TRBJ1-1; possible D gene TRBD1, 6 bases. The length of the CDR3 is 14 residues. Germline values: CDR1 MNHEY, CDR2 SMNVEV (reference sequence). V gave up 5 bases and J gave up 5 bases, with 15 bases separating them. CDR3 coding DNA: TGTGCCAGCAGTAGGGGGGACCCTGGGACTGAAGCTTTCTTT. It codes for CASSRGDPGTEAFF.

Turning to this clone: It differs at one base from a far larger clone, so likely a read error. This CDR3 is also generated by other DNA sequences in the sample. The V call is TRBV30, the J call TRBJ1-5; no clear D gene. CDR3 length equals 13 residues. V was trimmed by 0 bases and J by 7 bases, leaving 10 bases between them. Germline V CDR1 and CDR2: GTSNPN, SVGIG (reference sequence). CDR3 in DNA: TGTGCCTGGAGTGTACTTGGTGACCAGCCCCAGCATTTT. Encoded protein: CAWSVLGDQPQHF.

This clone was observed at least ten times. Other DNA variants within this sample encode the same CDR3. The chain employs TRBV18 and TRBJ2-7; 8 bases map to TRBD2. CDR1 and CDR2 (germline): KGHSH, LQKENI. The CDR3 runs to 14 residues. Germline trimming cut 2 bases from V and 6 bases from J; bases unmatched to any gene: 6. DNA for the CDR3: TGTGCCAGCTCACCAGTACGGGAGGGGGGCGAGCAGTACTTC. As protein: CASSPVREGGEQYF. Combining the CDR3 with reference TRBV18 and TRBJ2-7 gives the whole variable domain NAGVMQNPRHLVRRRGQEARLRCSPMKGHSHVYWYRQLPEEGLKFMVYLQKENIIDESGMPKERFSAEFPKEGPSILRIQQVVRGDSAAYFCASSPVREGGEQYFGPGTRLTVT.

The chain carries TRBV5-4 and TRBJ1-1; D not certain. The CDR3 is 13 residues long. The germline CDR1 and CDR2 sequences are SGHNT and YYREEE (reference sequence). Trimming shortened V by 4 bases and J by 9 bases, and 16 bases separated the two germline ends. The CDR3 DNA reads as TGTGCCAGCAGCCAAGATCATCTTGGACAAGCTTTCTTT. Protein sequence: CASSQDHLGQAFF.

Note on this clone: With a much larger clone just one base away, this may be a read error. The conserved closing phenylalanine or tryptophan is absent in this CDR3, likely reflecting a read error. The chain links TRBV30 to TRBJ1-1; no clear D gene. There are 15 residues in the CDR3. V was clipped by 1 base and J by 5 bases, with 17 bases between them. Germline CDR1 and CDR2: GTSNPN and SVGIG (reference sequence). For the CDR3, the DNA is TGTGCCTGGAGTGAGCTAGGTCCCGTTGGGACTGAAGCTTTCCTT. The encoded protein is CAWSELGPVGTEAFL.

The chain links TRBV25-1 to TRBJ2-7; a possible D gene is TRBD2 (6 bases). V was shortened by 6 bases and J by 0 bases, with 9 bases between the two germline ends. This CDR3 comprises 13 residues. Germline V gene sequence: CDR1 MGHDK, CDR2 SYGVNS. The CDR3 region has the DNA TGTGCCAGCAGAGGAGGGGCCTCCTACGAGCAGTACTTC. Protein: CASRGGASYEQYF.

This clone has only a few counts. The chain carries TRBV18 and TRBJ1-2; D is unclear. Looked up from germline, CDR1 is KGHSH and CDR2 is LQKENI. CDR3 length equals 13 residues. Trimming left V 6 bases short and J 2 bases short, with 10 bases between. The CDR3 DNA reads as TGTGCCAGCTCGCTCGACGGGAACTATGGCTACACCTTC. Its protein product is CASSLDGNYGYTF.

The sample holds many counts of this clone. The J gene is TRBJ1-5, the V gene TRBV2, with D maybe TRBD1 (6 bases). Germline V gives CDR1 SNHLY, CDR2 FYNNEI. CDR3 length equals 13 residues. The V gene lost 7 bases and the J gene lost 3 bases, with 10 bases spanning the gap. In nucleotides, the CDR3 is TGTGCCAGCATTGGGGGGGCCAATCAGCCCCAGCATTTT. It is translated as CASIGGANQPQHF. Drawing the rest from reference TRBV2 and TRBJ1-5, the complete variable domain is EPEVTQTPSHQVTQMGQEVILRCVPISNHLYFYWYRQILGQKVEFLVSFYNNEISEKSEIFDDQFSVERPDGSNFTLKIRSTKLEDSAMYFCASIGGANQPQHFGDGTRLSIL.

This clone was counted many times. This chain connects TRBV5-1 to TRBJ2-7, with D perhaps matching TRBD1 (5 bases). Per germline, CDR1 SGHRS and CDR2 YFSETQ. The CDR3 length is 16 residues. Trimming removed 0 bases from V and 0 bases from J, with 13 bases in between. The CDR3 is CASSLEGVPPSYEQYF. For the CDR3, the DNA is TGCGCCAGCAGCTTGGAAGGGGTCCCACCCTCCTACGAGCAGTACTTC.

This clone was detected once. The genes are TRBV29-1 and TRBJ1-1; the match to TRBD1 covers 8 bases. The CDR3 contains 13 residues. V shed 7 bases and J 1 base; nucleotides not matched to a gene: 5. From germline, CDR1 is SQVTM and CDR2 ANQGSEA. DNA of the CDR3: TGCAGCGCCGGACAGGGATCGAACACTGAAGCTTTCTTT. Encoded protein: CSAGQGSNTEAFF.

This clone was seen ten or more times. The rearrangement joins TRBV7-9 to TRBJ1-3, with D uncertain. The CDR3 spans 12 residues. Trimming shortened V by 1 base and J by 4 bases, and 2 bases separated the two germline ends. CDR1 and CDR2 from the germline V gene are SEHNR and FQNEAQ (reference sequence). CDR3 amino acids: CASSLEGNTIYF. CDR3 DNA sequence: TGTGCCAGCAGCTTAGAGGGAAACACCATATATTTT. Complete variable domain (other parts from reference TRBV7-9 and TRBJ1-3): DTGVSQNPRHKITKRGQNVTFRCDPISEHNRLYWYRQTLGQGPEFLTYFQNEAQLEKSRLLSDRFSAERPKGSFSTLEIQRTEQGDSAMYLCASSLEGNTIYFGEGSWLTVV.

The chain joins TRBV28 to TRBJ1-4; possible D gene TRBD1, 5 bases. The CDR3 consists of 13 residues. CDR1 is MDHEN and CDR2 is SYDVKM in the germline V gene. V was trimmed by 6 bases and J by 7 bases, leaving 12 bases between them. In DNA form, the CDR3 reads TGTGCCAGCAGGGGGGGGTACGGTGAAAAACTGTTTTTT. This encodes CASRGGYGEKLFF.

Here the CDR3 DNA reads TGTGCCAGCAGCTGGAGCGGGAGGAGCACAGATACGCAGTATTTT. This gives the protein CASSWSGRSTDTQYF. The genes are TRBV7-8 and TRBJ2-3; TRBD2 agrees at 9 bases. The CDR3 extends over 15 amino acids. J was trimmed by 0 bases and V by 4 bases; bases with no gene match: 2. The V gene's germline CDR1 is SGHVS and CDR2 FQNEAQ. The entire variable domain, with the rest obtained from reference TRBV7-8 and TRBJ2-3, is as follows: GAGVSQSPRYKVAKRGQDVALRCDPISGHVSLFWYQQALGQGPEFLTYFQNEAQLDKSGLPSDRFFAERPEGSVSTLKIQRTQQEDSAVYLCASSWSGRSTDTQYFGPGTRLTVL.

Points on this clone: A much larger clonotype is one base distant, so this may be a read error. CDR3: CASSFMGFGRPQHF. In DNA form, the CDR3 reads TGTGCCAGCAGCTTTATGGGGTTTGGTCGGCCCCAGCATTTT. The chain combines TRBV5-8 with TRBJ1-5; no clear D gene. The CDR3 runs 14 residues. The germline CDR1 and CDR2 sequences are SGHTS and YDEGEE. Trimming left V 2 bases short and J 9 bases short, with 15 bases between.

V usage is TRBV9 and J usage is TRBJ2-4, with 8 bases that match TRBD2. The CDR3 is made up of 16 amino acids. Trimming took 4 bases from V and 6 from J; bases not matched to a gene: 12. Germline V lookup: CDR1 SGDLS, CDR2 YYNGEE. The CDR3 coding sequence is TGTGCCAGCAGCCCGGCGGGGGGCTTTCCCGGAAACATTCAGTACTTC. Translation: CASSPAGGFPGNIQYF.

This clone was recorded at least ten times. This chain links TRBV7-3 with TRBJ2-6; D gene ambiguous. The germline V and J ends were trimmed by 5 bases and 0 bases, with 14 bases remaining between them. The length of the CDR3 is 17 residues. Germline V gives CDR1 SGHTA, CDR2 FQGTGA. Here the CDR3 DNA reads TGTGCCAGCAGCCCCCGCGGTGGTACCTCTGGGGCCAACGTCCTGACTTTC. Translated: CASSPRGGTSGANVLTF.

V and J are TRBV19 and TRBJ1-4; possible D gene TRBD1, 5 bases. This CDR3 spans 17 amino acids. Germline V gene sequence: CDR1 LNHDA, CDR2 SQIVND (reference sequence). Trimming pared 9 bases from V and 5 bases from J, leaving 25 bases between. The CDR3 DNA is TGTGCCAGCGATCCCGGTGAATGGGACGGAAAAAATGAAAAACTGTTTTTT. Its protein product is CASDPGEWDGKNEKLFF.

This clone was recorded once. The J gene is TRBJ2-7, the V gene TRBV7-9, with a tentative D call TRBD2 (6 bases). Per germline, CDR1 SEHNR and CDR2 FQNEAQ (reference sequence). The CDR3 runs to 15 residues. Trimming cost V 5 bases and J 3 bases, with 17 bases left between them. CDR3 bases: TGTGCCAGCAGCCCCCCCCGGGACTCCCACTACGAGCAGTACTTC. Translating it yields CASSPPRDSHYEQYF.

This clone was picked up one time. V and J are TRBV28 and TRBJ2-7; maybe TRBD1 (6 bases). Germline CDR1 and CDR2: MDHEN and SYDVKM. Trimming took off 5 bases at V and 13 bases at J, with 21 bases between the two ends. This CDR3 region has 13 residues. CDR3 sequence reads: CASSLISRGVNYF. Here the CDR3 DNA reads TGTGCCAGCAGTCTGATCTCCAGGGGAGTGAATTACTTC.